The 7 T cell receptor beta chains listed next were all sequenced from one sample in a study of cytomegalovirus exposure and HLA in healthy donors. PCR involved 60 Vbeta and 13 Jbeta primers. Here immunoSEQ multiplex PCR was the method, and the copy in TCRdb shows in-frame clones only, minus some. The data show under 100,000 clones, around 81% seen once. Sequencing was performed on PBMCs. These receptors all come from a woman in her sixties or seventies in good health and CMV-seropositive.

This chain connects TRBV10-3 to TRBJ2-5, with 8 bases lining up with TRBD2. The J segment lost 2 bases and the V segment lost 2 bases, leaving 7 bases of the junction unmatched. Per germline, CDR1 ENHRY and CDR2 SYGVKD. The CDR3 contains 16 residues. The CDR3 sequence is CAISETGREVQETQYF. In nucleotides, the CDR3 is TGTGCCATCAGTGAGACGGGGCGGGAGGTACAAGAGACCCAGTACTTC.

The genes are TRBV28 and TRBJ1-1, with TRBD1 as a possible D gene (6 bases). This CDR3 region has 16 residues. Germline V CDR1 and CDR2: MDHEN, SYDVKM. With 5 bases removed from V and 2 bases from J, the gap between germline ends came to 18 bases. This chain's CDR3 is CASSAHRTATNTEAFF. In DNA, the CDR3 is TGTGCCAGCAGTGCCCATCGGACAGCTACAAACACTGAAGCTTTCTTT.

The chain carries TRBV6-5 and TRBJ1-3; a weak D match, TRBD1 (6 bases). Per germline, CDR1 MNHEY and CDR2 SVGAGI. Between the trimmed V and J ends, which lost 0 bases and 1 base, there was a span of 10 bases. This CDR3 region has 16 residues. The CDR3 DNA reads TGTGCCAGCAGTTACTCGATTACAGGGTCTGGAAACACCATATATTTT. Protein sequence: CASSYSITGSGNTIYF.

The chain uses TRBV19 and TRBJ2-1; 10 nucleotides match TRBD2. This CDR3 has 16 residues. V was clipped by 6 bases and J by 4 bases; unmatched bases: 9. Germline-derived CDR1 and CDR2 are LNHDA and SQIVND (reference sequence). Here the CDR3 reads CASSARTSGNYNEQFF. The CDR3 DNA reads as TGTGCCAGTAGCGCTAGGACTAGCGGAAATTACAATGAGCAGTTCTTC.

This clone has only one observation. This CDR3 is CASRVAGGPTDTQYF. The CDR3 nucleotides read TGTGCCAGCAGAGTAGCGGGAGGACCCACAGATACGCAGTATTTT. This chain connects TRBV28 to TRBJ2-3, with 10 bases aligning to TRBD2. Germline values: CDR1 MDHEN, CDR2 SYDVKM. Unmatched junction bases numbered 5, after V lost 6 bases and J lost 2 bases. This CDR3 spans 15 amino acids. Complete variable domain (other parts from reference TRBV28 and TRBJ2-3): DVKVTQSSRYLVKRTGEKVFLECVQDMDHENMFWYRQDPGLGLRLIYFSYDVKMKEKGDIPEGYSVSREKKERFSLILESASTNQTSMYLCASRVAGGPTDTQYFGPGTRLTVL.

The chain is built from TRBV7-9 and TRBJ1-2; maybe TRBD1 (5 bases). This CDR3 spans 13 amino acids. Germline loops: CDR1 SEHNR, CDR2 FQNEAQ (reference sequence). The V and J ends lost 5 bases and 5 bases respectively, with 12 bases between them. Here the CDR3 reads CASSPPTVYGYTF. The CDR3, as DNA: TGTGCCAGCAGCCCTCCGACAGTTTATGGCTACACCTTC.

The chain's CDR3 is CASSQVGKRGGHNEQFF. The CDR3 DNA follows: TGTGCCAGCAGCCAAGTCGGGAAACGAGGAGGCCACAATGAGCAGTTCTTC. V and J are TRBV14 and TRBJ2-1, with D possibly being TRBD2 (5 bases). The V and J ends lost 1 base and 5 bases respectively, with 18 bases between them. This CDR3 has 17 amino acids. Germline V CDR1 and CDR2: SGHDN, FVKESK.